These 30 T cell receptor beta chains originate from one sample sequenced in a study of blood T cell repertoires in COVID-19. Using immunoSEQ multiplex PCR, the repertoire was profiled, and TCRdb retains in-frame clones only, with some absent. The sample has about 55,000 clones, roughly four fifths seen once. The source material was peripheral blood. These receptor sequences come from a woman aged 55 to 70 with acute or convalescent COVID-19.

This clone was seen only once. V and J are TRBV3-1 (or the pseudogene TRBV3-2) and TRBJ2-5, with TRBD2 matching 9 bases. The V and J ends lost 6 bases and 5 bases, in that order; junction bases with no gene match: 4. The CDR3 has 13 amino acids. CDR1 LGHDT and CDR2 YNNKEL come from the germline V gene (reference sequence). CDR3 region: CASRRTSAETQYF. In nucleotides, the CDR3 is TGTGCCAGCAGGCGGACTAGCGCTGAGACCCAGTACTTC.

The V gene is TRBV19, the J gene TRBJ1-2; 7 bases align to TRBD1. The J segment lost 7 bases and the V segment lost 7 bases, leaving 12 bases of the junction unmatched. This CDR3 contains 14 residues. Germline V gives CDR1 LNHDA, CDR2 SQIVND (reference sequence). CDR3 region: CASTVTGTVRGYTF. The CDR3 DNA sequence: TGTGCCAGTACCGTGACAGGGACCGTGCGTGGCTACACCTTC.

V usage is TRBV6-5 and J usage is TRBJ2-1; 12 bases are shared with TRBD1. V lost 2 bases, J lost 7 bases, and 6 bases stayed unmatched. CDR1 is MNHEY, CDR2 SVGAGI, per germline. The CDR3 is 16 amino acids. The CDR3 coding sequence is TGTGCCAGCAGTTACGCGGGACAGGGGGCCTGGAATGAGCAGTTCTTC. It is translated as CASSYAGQGAWNEQFF.

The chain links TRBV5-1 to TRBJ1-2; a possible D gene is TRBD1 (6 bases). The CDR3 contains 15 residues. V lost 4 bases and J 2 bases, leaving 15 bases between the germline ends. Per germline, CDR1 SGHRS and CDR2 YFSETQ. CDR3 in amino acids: CASSSQQGANYGYTF. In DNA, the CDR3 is TGCGCCAGCAGCAGCCAACAGGGTGCGAACTATGGCTACACCTTC.

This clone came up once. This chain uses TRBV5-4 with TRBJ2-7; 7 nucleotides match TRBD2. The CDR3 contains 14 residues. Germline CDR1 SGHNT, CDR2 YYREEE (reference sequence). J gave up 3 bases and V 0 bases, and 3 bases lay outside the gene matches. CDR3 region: CASSLAASGYEQYF. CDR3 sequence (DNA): TGTGCCAGCAGCTTGGCTGCTAGCGGCTACGAGCAGTACTTC. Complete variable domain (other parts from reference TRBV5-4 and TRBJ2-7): ETGVTQSPTHLIKTRGQQVTLRCSSQSGHNTVSWYQQALGQGPQFIFQYYREEENGRGNFPPRFSGLQFPNYSSELNVNALELDDSALYLCASSLAASGYEQYFGPGTRLTVT.

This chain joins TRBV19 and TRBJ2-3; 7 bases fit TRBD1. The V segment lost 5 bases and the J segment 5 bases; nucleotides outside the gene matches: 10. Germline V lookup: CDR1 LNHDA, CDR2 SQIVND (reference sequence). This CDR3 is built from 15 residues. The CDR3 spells CASSPHRGQGDTQYF. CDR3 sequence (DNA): TGTGCCAGTAGTCCCCACAGGGGCCAGGGAGATACGCAGTATTTT.

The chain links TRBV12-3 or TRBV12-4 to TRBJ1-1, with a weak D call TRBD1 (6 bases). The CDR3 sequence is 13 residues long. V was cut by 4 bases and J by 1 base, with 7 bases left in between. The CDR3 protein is CASSWGRNTEAFF. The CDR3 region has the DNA TGTGCCAGCAGTTGGGGGCGGAACACTGAAGCTTTCTTT.

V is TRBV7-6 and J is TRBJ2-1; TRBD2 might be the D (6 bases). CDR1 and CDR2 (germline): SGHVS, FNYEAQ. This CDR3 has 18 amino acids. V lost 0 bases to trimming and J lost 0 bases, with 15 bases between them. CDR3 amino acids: CASSLAGLRGPSYNEQFF. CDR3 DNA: TGTGCCAGCAGCTTAGCAGGCTTGCGGGGACCCTCCTACAATGAGCAGTTCTTC.

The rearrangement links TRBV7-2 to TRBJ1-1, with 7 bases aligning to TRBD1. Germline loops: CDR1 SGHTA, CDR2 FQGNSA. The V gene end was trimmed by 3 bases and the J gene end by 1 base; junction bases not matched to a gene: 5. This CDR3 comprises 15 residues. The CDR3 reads CASSLGGQKNTEAFF. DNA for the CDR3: TGTGCCAGCAGCTTGGGGGGACAGAAGAACACTGAAGCTTTCTTT. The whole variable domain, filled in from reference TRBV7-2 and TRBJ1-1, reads GAGVSQSPSNKVTEKGKDVELRCDPISGHTALYWYRQSLGQGLEFLIYFQGNSAPDKSGLPSDRFSAERTGGSVSTLTIQRTQQEDSAVYLCASSLGGQKNTEAFFGQGTRLTVV.

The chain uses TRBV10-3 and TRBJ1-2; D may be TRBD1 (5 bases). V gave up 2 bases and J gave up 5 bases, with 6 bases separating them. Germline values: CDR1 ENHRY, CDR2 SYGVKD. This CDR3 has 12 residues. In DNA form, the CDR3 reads TGTGCCATCAGTGAGGCAGGGTATGGCTACACCTTC. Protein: CAISEAGYGYTF.

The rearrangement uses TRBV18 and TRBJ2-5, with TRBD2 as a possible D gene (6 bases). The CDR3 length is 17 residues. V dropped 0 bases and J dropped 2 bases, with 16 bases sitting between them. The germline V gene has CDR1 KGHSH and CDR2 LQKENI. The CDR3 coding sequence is TGTGCCAGCTCACCACCTTCCGGGAGAGCCCGGCAAGAGACCCAGTACTTC. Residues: CASSPPSGRARQETQYF.

The CDR3 coding sequence is TGTGCCAGTAGTATAACCAGACAATACATGAACACTGAAGCTTTCTTT. Translated: CASSITRQYMNTEAFF. V and J are TRBV19 and TRBJ1-1; D gene uncertain. CDR1 is LNHDA, CDR2 SQIVND, per germline (reference sequence). Trimming shortened V by 2 bases and J by 0 bases, and 13 bases separated the two germline ends. CDR3 length: 16 amino acids.

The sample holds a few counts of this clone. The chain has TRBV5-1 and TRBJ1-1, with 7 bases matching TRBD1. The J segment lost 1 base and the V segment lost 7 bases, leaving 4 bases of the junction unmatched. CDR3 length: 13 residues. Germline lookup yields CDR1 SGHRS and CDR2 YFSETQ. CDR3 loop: CASATGANTEAFF. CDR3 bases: TGCGCCAGCGCCACAGGGGCGAACACTGAAGCTTTCTTT.

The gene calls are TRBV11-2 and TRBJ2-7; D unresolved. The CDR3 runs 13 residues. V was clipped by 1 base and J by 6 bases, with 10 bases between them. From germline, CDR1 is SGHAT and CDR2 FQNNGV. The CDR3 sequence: CASSLGGATEQYF. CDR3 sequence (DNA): TGTGCCAGCAGCTTAGGAGGAGCCACCGAGCAGTACTTC.

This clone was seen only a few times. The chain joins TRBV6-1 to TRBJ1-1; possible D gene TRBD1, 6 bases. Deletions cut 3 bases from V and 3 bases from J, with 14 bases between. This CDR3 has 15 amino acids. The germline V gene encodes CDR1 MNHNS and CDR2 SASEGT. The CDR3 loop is CASSDLRGGYTEAFF. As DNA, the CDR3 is TGTGCCAGCAGTGATCTCAGGGGTGGATACACTGAAGCTTTCTTT.

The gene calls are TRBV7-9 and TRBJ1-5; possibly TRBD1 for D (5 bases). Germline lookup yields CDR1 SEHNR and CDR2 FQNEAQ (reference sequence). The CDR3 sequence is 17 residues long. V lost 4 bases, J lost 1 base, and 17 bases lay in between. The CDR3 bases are TGTGCCAGCAGCTCACACCTCGGACACAGCAGCAATCAGCCCCAGCATTTT. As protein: CASSSHLGHSSNQPQHF.

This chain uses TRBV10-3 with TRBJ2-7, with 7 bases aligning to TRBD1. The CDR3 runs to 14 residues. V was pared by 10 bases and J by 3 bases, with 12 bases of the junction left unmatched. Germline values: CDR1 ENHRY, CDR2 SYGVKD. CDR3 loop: CATAGQEFFYEQYF. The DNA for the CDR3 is TGTGCCACTGCAGGACAGGAATTTTTCTACGAGCAGTACTTC.

CDR3 in amino acids: CASSRSIGQGANIQYF. The DNA for the CDR3 is TGTGCCAGCTCACGCAGTATCGGACAGGGGGCAAACATTCAGTACTTC. The V call is TRBV18, the J call TRBJ2-4; 11 bases are a match to TRBD1. CDR1 is KGHSH, CDR2 LQKENI, per germline. Trimming cost V 4 bases and J 6 bases; bases outside gene matches: 8. This CDR3 is 16 amino acids long.

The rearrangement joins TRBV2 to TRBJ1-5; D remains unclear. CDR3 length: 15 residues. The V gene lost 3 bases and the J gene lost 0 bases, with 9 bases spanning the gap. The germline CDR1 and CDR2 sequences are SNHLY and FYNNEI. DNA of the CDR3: TGTGCCAGCAGTGATCACACATATAGCAATCAGCCCCAGCATTTT. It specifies CASSDHTYSNQPQHF. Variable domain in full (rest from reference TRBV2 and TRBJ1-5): EPEVTQTPSHQVTQMGQEVILRCVPISNHLYFYWYRQILGQKVEFLVSFYNNEISEKSEIFDDQFSVERPDGSNFTLKIRSTKLEDSAMYFCASSDHTYSNQPQHFGDGTRLSIL.

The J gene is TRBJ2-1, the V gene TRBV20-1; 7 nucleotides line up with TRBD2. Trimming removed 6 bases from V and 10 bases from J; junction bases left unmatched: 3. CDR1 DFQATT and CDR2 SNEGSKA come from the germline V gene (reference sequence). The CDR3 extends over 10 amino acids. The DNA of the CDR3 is TGCAGTGCAAGGACTAGAGAGCAGTTCTTC. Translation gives CSARTREQFF.

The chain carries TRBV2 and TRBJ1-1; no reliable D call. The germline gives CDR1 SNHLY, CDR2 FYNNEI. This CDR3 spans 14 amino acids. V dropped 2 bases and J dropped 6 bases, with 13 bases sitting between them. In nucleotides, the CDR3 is TGTGCCAGCAGTGAAAGCCGAGGGTGGGCTGAAGCTTTCTTT. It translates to CASSESRGWAEAFF. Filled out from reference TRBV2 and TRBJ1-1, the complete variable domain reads EPEVTQTPSHQVTQMGQEVILRCVPISNHLYFYWYRQILGQKVEFLVSFYNNEISEKSEIFDDQFSVERPDGSNFTLKIRSTKLEDSAMYFCASSESRGWAEAFFGQGTRLTVV.

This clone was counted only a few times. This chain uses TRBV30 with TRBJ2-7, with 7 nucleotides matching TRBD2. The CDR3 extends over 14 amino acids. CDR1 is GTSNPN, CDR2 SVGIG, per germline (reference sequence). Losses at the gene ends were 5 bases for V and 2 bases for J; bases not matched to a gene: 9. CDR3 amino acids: CAWRPSGLTYEQYF. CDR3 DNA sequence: TGTGCCTGGCGACCTAGCGGACTTACCTACGAGCAGTACTTC.

The CDR3 region has the DNA TGTGCCAGCAGTCAGGGGCCGAACACTGAAGCTTTCTTT. It specifies CASSQGPNTEAFF. This rearrangement joins TRBV9 to TRBJ1-1; tentatively, D is TRBD1 (6 bases). Trimming cost V 5 bases and J 1 base, with 9 bases left between them. Germline CDR1 is SGDLS and CDR2 is YYNGEE. CDR3 size: 13 residues.

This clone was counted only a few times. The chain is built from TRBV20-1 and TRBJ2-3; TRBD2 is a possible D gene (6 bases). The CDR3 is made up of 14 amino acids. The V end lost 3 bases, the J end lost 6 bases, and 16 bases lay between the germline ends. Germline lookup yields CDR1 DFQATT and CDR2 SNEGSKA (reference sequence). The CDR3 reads CSASAGSPQDTQYF. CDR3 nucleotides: TGCAGTGCTAGTGCGGGGAGTCCACAGGATACGCAGTATTTT.

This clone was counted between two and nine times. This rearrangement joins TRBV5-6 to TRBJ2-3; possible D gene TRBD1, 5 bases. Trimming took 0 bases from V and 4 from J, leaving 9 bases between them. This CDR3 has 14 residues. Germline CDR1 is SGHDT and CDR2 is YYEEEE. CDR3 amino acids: CASSLDVRADTQYF. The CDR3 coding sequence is TGTGCCAGCAGCTTGGATGTCAGGGCAGATACGCAGTATTTT.

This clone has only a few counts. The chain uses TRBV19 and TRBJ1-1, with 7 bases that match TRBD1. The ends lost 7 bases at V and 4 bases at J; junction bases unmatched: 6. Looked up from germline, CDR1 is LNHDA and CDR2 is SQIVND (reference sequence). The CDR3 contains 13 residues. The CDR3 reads CASKNRGGTEAFF. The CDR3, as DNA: TGTGCCAGTAAAAACAGGGGCGGCACTGAAGCTTTCTTT.

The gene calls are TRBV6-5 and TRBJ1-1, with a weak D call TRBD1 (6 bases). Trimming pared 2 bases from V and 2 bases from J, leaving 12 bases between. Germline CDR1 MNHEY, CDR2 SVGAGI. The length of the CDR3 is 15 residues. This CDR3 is CASSYSLGANTEAFF. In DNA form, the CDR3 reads TGTGCCAGCAGTTACAGCCTGGGGGCTAACACTGAAGCTTTCTTT.

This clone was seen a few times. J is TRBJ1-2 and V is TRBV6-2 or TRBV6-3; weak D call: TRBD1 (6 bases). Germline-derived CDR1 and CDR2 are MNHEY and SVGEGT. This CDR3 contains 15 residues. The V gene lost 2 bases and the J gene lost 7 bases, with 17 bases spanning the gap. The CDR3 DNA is TGTGCCAGCAGTTACCGGTCAGGACAGAAGGGTGGCTACACCTTC. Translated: CASSYRSGQKGGYTF.

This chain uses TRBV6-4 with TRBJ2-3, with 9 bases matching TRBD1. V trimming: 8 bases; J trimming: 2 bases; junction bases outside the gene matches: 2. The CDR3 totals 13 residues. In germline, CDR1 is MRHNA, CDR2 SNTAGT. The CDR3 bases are TGTGCCAGCGGGACAGGGCACACAGATACGCAGTATTTT. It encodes CASGTGHTDTQYF.

The DNA for the CDR3 is TGTGCCAGCAGCGCAGGGCTTGGAGGGATTCAGTACTTC. Its protein is CASSAGLGGIQYF. This chain uses TRBV12-3 or TRBV12-4 with TRBJ2-4; perhaps TRBD2 as D (6 bases). V lost 6 bases, J lost 10 bases, and 16 bases lay in between. The CDR3 runs 13 residues.